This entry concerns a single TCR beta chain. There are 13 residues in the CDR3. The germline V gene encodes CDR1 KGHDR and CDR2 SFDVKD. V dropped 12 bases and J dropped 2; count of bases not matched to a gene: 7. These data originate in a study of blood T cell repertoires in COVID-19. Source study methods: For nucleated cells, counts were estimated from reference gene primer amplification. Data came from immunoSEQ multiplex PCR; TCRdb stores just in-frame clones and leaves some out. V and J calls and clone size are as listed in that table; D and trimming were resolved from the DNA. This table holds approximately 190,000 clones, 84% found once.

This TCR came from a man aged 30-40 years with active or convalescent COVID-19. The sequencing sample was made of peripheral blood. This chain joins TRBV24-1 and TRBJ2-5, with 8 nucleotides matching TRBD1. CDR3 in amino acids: CAPWTGRQETQYF. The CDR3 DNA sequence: TGTGCCCCGTGGACAGGGCGACAAGAGACCCAGTACTTC.